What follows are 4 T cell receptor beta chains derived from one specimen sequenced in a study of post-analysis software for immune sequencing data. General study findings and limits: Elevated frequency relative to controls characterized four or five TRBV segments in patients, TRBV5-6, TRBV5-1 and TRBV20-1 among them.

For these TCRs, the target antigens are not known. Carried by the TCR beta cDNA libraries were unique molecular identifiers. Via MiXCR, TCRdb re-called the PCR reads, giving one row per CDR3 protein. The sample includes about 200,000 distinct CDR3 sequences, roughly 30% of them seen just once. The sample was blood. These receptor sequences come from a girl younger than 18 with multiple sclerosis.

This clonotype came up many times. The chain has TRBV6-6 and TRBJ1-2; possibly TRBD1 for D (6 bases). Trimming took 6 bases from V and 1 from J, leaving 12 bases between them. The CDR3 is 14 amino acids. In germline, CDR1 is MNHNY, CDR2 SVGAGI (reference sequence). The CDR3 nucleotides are TGTGCCAGCAGCCGGGACACGAGTAACTATGGCTACACCTTC. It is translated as CASSRDTSNYGYTF.

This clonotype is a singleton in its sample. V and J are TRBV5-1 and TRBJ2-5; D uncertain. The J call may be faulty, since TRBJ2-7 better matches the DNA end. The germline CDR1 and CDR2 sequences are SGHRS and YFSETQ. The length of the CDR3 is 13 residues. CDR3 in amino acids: CASRISSAYEQYF. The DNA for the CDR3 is TGCGCCAGCAGAATTTCTTCGGCCTACGAGCAGTACTTC.

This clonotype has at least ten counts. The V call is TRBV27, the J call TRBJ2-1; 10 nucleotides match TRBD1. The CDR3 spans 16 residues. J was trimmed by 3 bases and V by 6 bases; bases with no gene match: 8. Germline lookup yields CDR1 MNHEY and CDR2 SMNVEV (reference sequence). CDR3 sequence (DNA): TGTGCCAGCAGCAAACTTCGGGACAGGGGCTACAATGAGCAGTTCTTC. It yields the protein CASSKLRDRGYNEQFF.

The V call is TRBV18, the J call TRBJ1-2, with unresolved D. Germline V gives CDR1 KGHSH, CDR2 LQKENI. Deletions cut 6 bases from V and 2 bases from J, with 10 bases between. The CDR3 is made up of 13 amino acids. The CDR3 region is CASSHDTNYGYTF. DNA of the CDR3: TGTGCCAGCTCGCACGACACCAACTATGGCTACACCTTC.